This T cell receptor (beta chain) derives from a study of blood T cell repertoires in COVID-19. Background on the study: The United States, Italy and Spain provided the acute and convalescent COVID-19 samples. Sources were T cells, B-cell-depleted T cells, or PBMCs; the material itself was cDNA or gDNA.

The germline gives CDR1 SGHTA, CDR2 FQGNSA. The CDR3 runs to 15 residues. Trimming took 5 bases from V and 4 from J; bases not matched to a gene: 5. How the authors handled the data: From reference gene primer amplification, estimates of nucleated cell counts were derived. TCRdb's table, derived via immunoSEQ multiplex PCR, lists solely in-frame clones and lacks some. Clone size and the V and J calls come from that table; the DNA yielded D and trimming. The data hold 20,000 to 25,000 clones, with around 92% observed a single time. This TCR came from a woman aged 65 to 85 with active COVID-19. This rearrangement joins TRBV7-2 to TRBJ2-7, with 13 bases lining up with TRBD2. The sample taken for sequencing was peripheral blood. The CDR3 bases are TGTGCCAGCAGCGCACTAGCGGGAGGGCAATACGAGCAGTACTTC. Its protein is CASSALAGGQYEQYF.